Each of the 2 T cell receptor beta chains below was sequenced from the same sample in a study of tumor-infiltrating lymphocytes in primary liver carcinoma (dated by TCRdb to about 2017). RNA from unsorted whole blood was extracted with TRIzol reagent, and germline DNA was obtained with the DNeasy Blood & Tissue kit. Data came from an Illumina HiSeq 2500. TCRbeta-specific cDNA was reverse-transcribed from 500 ng total RNA using a constant-region primer and ProtoScript II reverse transcriptase. TCRbeta libraries were built with three nested multiplex PCR rounds, a slightly modified ARM-PCR procedure. The first two PCR rounds used multiplex TRBV1-TRBV30 forward primers with a Cbeta reverse primer, each for 10 cycles. TCRdb took the public reads, trimmed them with fastp at Q25, ran MiXCR for clone calling and kept in-frame beta chains. When rows share a CDR3 protein, they turn into one entry using the most common DNA and genes. For this sample the table gives approximately 340,000 distinct CDR3 sequences, of which about 61% were detected only once. Approximately 5.9% of the sample is taken by the ten largest.

The sample comprised peripheral blood. These receptors were taken from a man aged 40-49 years with primary liver carcinoma and hepatitis B virus infection.

The rearrangement joins TRBV24-1 to TRBJ1-1; weak D call: TRBD1 (6 bases). The V and J ends lost 2 bases and 4 bases respectively, with 10 bases between them. CDR1 KGHDR and CDR2 SFDVKD come from the germline V gene. The CDR3 extends over 14 amino acids. The CDR3 reads CATSDSRGPTEAFF. The CDR3 DNA reads TGTGCCACCAGTGATTCACGGGGGCCCACTGAAGCTTTCTTT.

On this clonotype itself: At one end the junction does not follow the germline gene, possibly because of a read error. The gene calls are TRBV6-6 and TRBJ2-7, with 7 bases that match TRBD1. Germline CDR1 and CDR2: MNHNY and SVGAGI (reference sequence). The CDR3 length is 18 residues. CDR3 DNA: TGTGCCAGCAGTTACCCGACGAGTGGCACAGGGGACGTCCACGAGCACTACTTC. Its translation: CASSYPTSGTGDVHEHYF.